This entry lists 4 T cell receptor beta chains sequenced from one sample in a study of blood T cell dynamics during melanoma immunotherapy (dated by TCRdb to 2020 to 2022). Library preparation used the immunoSEQ multiplex PCR assay. The source is immuneACCESS, and TCRdb retained only in-frame sequences with V and J called. Part of the clones is not carried over; for the studies checked, unresolved V genes explain less than half of this, and the remainder is unexplained. A total of under 9,500 clones appear in this sample, 87% of them only once. 6.3% of the sample is held by the ten biggest clonotypes. According to the study, the label for this sample's time point signals: week 3, after first cycle of checkpoint inhibitor. The sample consisted of blood, taken from a patient treated with checkpoint blockade. Receptor source: a human donor with melanoma.

The chain links TRBV2 to TRBJ2-6; 7 bases are a match to TRBD2. Germline values: CDR1 SNHLY, CDR2 FYNNEI. This CDR3 is 14 amino acids long. The V gene end was trimmed by 7 bases and the J gene end by 2 bases; junction bases not matched to a gene: 2. In DNA, the CDR3 is TGTGCCAGCATTCGGGGGGCTGGGGCCAACGTCCTGACTTTC. This encodes CASIRGAGANVLTF.

This sequence joins TRBV10-3 and TRBJ2-1; possibly TRBD1 or TRBD2 for D (5 bases each). The V gene's germline CDR1 is ENHRY and CDR2 SYGVKD. The CDR3 has 14 amino acids. V was shortened by 5 bases and J by 9 bases, with 17 bases between the two germline ends. The chain's CDR3 is CAISPGPQEPEQFF. CDR3 DNA sequence: TGTGCCATCAGTCCGGGACCCCAGGAGCCTGAGCAGTTCTTC.

The CDR3: CASSPPVRPSTDTQYF. In DNA, the CDR3 is TGTGCCAGCAGCCCACCCGTTAGACCGAGCACAGATACGCAGTATTTT. V and J are TRBV7-8 and TRBJ2-3; D unclear. This CDR3 is built from 16 residues. Germline CDR1 is SGHVS and CDR2 is FQNEAQ. The ends were cut back, 5 bases at V and 0 bases at J, with 15 bases in the middle.

The rearrangement uses TRBV19 and TRBJ1-2, with TRBD1 identical over 9 bases. Germline V gene sequence: CDR1 LNHDA, CDR2 SQIVND (reference sequence). This CDR3 has 15 residues. V lost 5 bases, J lost 5 bases, and 9 bases stayed unmatched. In DNA, the CDR3 is TGTGCCAGTAGTTCCCTCGGGACAGGGAAATATGGCTACACCTTC. Its translation is CASSSLGTGKYGYTF.